This TCR beta chain was documented in a study of preoperative IRX-2 immunotherapy in early breast cancer. This CDR3 has 18 amino acids. Losses at the gene ends were 4 bases for V and 3 bases for J; bases not matched to a gene: 8. Germline CDR1 reads MNHGY; CDR2 reads SAAAGT. Treatment given: preoperative locoregional IRX-2 cytokine immunotherapy. Samples came from a phase Ib trial of preoperative locoregional IRX-2 cytokine immunotherapy. Clones were sequenced by immunoSEQ multiplex PCR, and TCRdb holds only the in-frame ones, with some missing. The sample records about 3,100 clones, 69% being singletons.

The sequencing used tumor tissue, collected before IRX-2 immunotherapy. V and J are TRBV6-8 and TRBJ1-6, with 11 bases that match TRBD1. The sequence was collected from a human donor with breast cancer. CDR3 region: CASSSGQGARLYNSPLHF. The CDR3 DNA sequence: TGTGCCAGCAGTTCCGGACAGGGGGCGAGACTCTATAATTCACCCCTCCACTTT.